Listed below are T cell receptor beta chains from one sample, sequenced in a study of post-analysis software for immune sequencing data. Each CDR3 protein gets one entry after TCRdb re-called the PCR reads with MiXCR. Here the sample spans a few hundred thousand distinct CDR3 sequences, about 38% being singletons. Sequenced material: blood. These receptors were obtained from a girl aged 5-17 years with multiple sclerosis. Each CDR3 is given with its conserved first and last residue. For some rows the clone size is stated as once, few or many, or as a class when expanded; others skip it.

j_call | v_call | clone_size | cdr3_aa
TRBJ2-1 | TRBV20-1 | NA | CSARGDRVNNEQFF
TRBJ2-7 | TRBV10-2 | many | CASRTLDRFYEQYF
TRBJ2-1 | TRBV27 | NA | CASSSPPRVYEQFF
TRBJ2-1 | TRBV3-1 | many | CASSQARSTYNEQFF
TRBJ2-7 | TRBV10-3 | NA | CAISDTGTVSYEQYF
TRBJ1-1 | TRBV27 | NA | CASSFLLDRATEAFF
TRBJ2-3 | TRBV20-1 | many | CSAALVTTSTDTQYF
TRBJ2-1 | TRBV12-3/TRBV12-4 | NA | CASSQSFNNEQFF
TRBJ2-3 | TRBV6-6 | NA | CASSPGQGKEADTQYF
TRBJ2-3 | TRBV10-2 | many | CASGWGQDTDTQYF
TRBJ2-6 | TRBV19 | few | CASSVTGANVLTF
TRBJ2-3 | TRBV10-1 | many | CASSESPASTDTQYF
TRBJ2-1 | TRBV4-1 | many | CASSPHLAGDEQFF
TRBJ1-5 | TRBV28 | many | CASSLPAVGQPQHF
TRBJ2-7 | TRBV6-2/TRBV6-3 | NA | CASSYSMGAKGREQYF
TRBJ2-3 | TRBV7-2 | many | CASSHPMAARGGTQYF
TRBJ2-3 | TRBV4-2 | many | CASSQGSGDTDTQYF
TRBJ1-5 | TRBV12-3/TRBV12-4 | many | CASSQDRLGGPQHF
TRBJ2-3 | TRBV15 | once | CATSRDPGGATDTQYF
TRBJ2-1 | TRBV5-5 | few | CASSLGNFMSTNEQFF
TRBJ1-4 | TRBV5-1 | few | CASSSRDPRMGEKLFF
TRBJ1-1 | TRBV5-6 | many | CASSRSGTANTEAFF
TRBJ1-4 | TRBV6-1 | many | CASSEAARRTTNEKLFF
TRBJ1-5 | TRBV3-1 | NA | CACSQGQSWEPQHF
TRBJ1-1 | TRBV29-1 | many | CSVEETGRGVNTEAFF
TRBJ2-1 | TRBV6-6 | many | CASSYSGGRANEQFF
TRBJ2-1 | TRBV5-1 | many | CASSSGSTSYNEQFF
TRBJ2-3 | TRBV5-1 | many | CASSLADTTSTDTQYF
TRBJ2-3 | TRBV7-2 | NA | CASSWYHSAGSTDTQYF
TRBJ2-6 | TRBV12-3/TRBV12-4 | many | CASSRGGSGANVLTF
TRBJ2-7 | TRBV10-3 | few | CAIAGTESYEQYF
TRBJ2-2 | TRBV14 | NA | CASSQTASTGTGELFF
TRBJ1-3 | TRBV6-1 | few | CASSGGRISGNTIYF
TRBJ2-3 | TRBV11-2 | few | CASSPSRCDRGTGYTQYF
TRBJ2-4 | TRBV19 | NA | CASSISGWDKSIQYF
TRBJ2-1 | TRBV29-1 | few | CSVEELLAYDEQFF
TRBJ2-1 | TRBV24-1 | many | CATRGQDSSYNEQFF
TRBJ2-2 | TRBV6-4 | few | CASSPGLANTGELFF
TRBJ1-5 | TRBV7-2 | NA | CASSLEGISNQPQHF
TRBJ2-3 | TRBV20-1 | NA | CSARLAGGQNTQYF
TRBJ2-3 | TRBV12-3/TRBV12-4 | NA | CASIAGGGGDTQYF
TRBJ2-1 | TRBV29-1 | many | CSVDGRGQGHNEQFF
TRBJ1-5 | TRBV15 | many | CATSRDPVQPQHF
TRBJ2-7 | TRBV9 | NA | CASSVTGQSTYEQYF
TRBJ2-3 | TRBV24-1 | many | CATSDLAGKEPDTQYF
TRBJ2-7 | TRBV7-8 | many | CASSLGRWIGGSYEQYF
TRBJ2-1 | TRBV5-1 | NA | CASSLRDRGYNEQFF
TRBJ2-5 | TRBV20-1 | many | CSARDSGRAQETQYF
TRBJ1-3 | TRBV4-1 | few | CASSQADTYSGNTIYF
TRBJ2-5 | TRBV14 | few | CASSRAGLQETQYF
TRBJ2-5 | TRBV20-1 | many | CSARVRMDVGPGETQYF
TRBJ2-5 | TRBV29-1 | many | CSVRGQVLQETQYF
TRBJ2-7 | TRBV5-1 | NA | CASSLEYSAYEQYF
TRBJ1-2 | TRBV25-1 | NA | CASSEIGQQNYGYTF
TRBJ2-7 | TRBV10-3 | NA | CAISETGVTYEQYF
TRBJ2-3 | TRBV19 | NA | CAGSITAGTGGTDTQYF
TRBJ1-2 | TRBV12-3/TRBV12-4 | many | CASSRTLGAGFYGYTF